These 29 T cell receptor beta chains were sequenced from one sample in a study of blood T cells in healthy people across ages. The authors ran a second PCR of 7 to 11 cycles using a sample-barcoded 5' primer and a J-beta primer mix. TCRdb called the 5' RACE reads again in MiXCR, with one record for every CDR3 protein. The data contain roughly 1.6 million distinct CDR3 sequences, around 35% of them singletons. Sequenced sample: blood. The receptors here all came from a woman aged 25 to 45 in good health.

This clonotype was seen only once. This chain links TRBV15 with TRBJ2-1; 7 bases agree with TRBD2. The CDR3 length is 16 residues. V lost 5 bases, J lost 3 bases, and 10 bases stayed unmatched. Germline CDR1 reads LNHNV; CDR2 reads YYDKDF (reference sequence). In DNA, the CDR3 is TGTGCCACCAGCCCAGGCCGGGGGAGGGGCTACAATGAGCAGTTCTTC. This gives the protein CATSPGRGRGYNEQFF.

This clonotype was counted many times. The chain combines TRBV4-1 with TRBJ1-4, with D perhaps matching TRBD1 (6 bases). The CDR3 is 15 residues long. Germline V lookup: CDR1 MGHRA, CDR2 YSYEKL. V lost 5 bases to trimming and J lost 3 bases, with 13 bases between them. CDR3 DNA: TGCGCCAGCAGCTCCCAGGGGTTGCCTAATGAAAAACTGTTTTTT. Its protein is CASSSQGLPNEKLFF.

This sequence joins TRBV10-2 and TRBJ2-1, with D perhaps TRBD1 or TRBD2 (5 bases each). The CDR3 totals 13 residues. Germline CDR1 is WSHSY and CDR2 is SAAADI. Trimming stripped 6 bases from V and 9 bases from J, with 15 bases between. For the CDR3, the DNA is TGCGCCAGCAGGTACTCACTTGGGGGTGAGCAGTTCTTC. Protein: CASRYSLGGEQFF.

This clonotype was counted between two and nine times. The CDR3 reads CASSPLGLQPQHF. The CDR3 DNA follows: TGTGCCAGCAGTCCCCTAGGGTTGCAGCCCCAGCATTTT. The chain uses TRBV27 and TRBJ1-5; D remains unclear. Trimming removed 5 bases at V and 7 bases at J, with 12 bases between. This CDR3 spans 13 amino acids. Germline V CDR1 and CDR2: MNHEY, SMNVEV (reference sequence).

A few counts support this clonotype. V gene TRBV10-3 combines with J gene TRBJ2-3; TRBD2 matches 9 bases. CDR3 length: 15 residues. With V trimmed by 2 bases and J by 5 bases, 5 bases remained unmatched. The germline V gene has CDR1 ENHRY and CDR2 SYGVKD. The CDR3 region is CAISEVLAGLDTQYF. The CDR3, as DNA: TGTGCCATCAGTGAGGTGCTAGCGGGATTAGATACGCAGTATTTT.

A single count supports this clonotype. This chain connects TRBV28 to TRBJ2-5; TRBD2 matches 8 bases. The CDR3 runs 15 residues. J gave up 9 bases and V 8 bases, and 17 bases lay outside the gene matches. Germline V gene sequence: CDR1 MDHEN, CDR2 SYDVKM. CDR3 DNA sequence: TGTGCCAGCTCACAGGGACTAGACATACGAGACGCCCAGTACTTC. The encoded protein is CASSQGLDIRDAQYF.

This clonotype has a handful of counts. In DNA form, the CDR3 reads TGCAGCGTGGTTGACGGAGAGTATGGCTACACCTTC. The encoded protein is CSVVDGEYGYTF. The chain combines TRBV29-1 with TRBJ1-2; D gene uncertain. This CDR3 is built from 12 residues. Germline V lookup: CDR1 SQVTM, CDR2 ANQGSEA. V was shortened by 6 bases and J by 5 bases, with 13 bases between the two germline ends.

The rearrangement links TRBV27 to TRBJ2-3, with D hard to call. V dropped 4 bases and J dropped 3 bases, with 8 bases sitting between them. The V gene's germline CDR1 is MNHEY and CDR2 SMNVEV (reference sequence). The CDR3 runs 13 residues. The DNA of the CDR3 is TGTGCCAGCAGTTCCAAGACTACAGATACGCAGTATTTT. Its translation: CASSSKTTDTQYF.

This clonotype was found once. The genes are TRBV6-2 or TRBV6-3 and TRBJ2-1; D gene ambiguous. V was trimmed by 6 bases and J by 6 bases, leaving 12 bases between them. Germline-derived CDR1 and CDR2 are MNHEY and SVGEGT. CDR3 length: 13 amino acids. The CDR3 spells CASRSSMGNEQFF. The CDR3, as DNA: TGTGCCAGCAGGTCCTCCATGGGCAATGAGCAGTTCTTC.

With regard to this clonotype: The junction and the germline gene differ at one end; a read error may be behind it. For the CDR3, the DNA is TGTGCCAGCAGCCAAGAGGACGTAGCGGGGGGGCTAAAGTCCTACGATGAGCAGTTCTTC. The encoded protein is CASSQEDVAGGLKSYDEQFF. The chain recombines TRBV3-1 with TRBJ2-1; TRBD2 matches 11 bases. Germline CDR1 reads LGHDT; CDR2 reads YNNKEL (reference sequence). The CDR3 is made up of 20 amino acids.

This clonotype came up a few times. The chain links TRBV7-9 to TRBJ2-1; 9 bases line up with TRBD1. The length of the CDR3 is 15 residues. Germline trimming cut 4 bases from V and 5 bases from J; bases unmatched to any gene: 6. Per the germline V gene, CDR1 is SEHNR and CDR2 is FQNEAQ (reference sequence). Written as DNA, the CDR3 is TGTGCCAGCAGCTCCGGGACAGGGACCCACAATGAGCAGTTCTTC. Encoded protein: CASSSGTGTHNEQFF.

The chain combines TRBV5-5 with TRBJ2-5; no clear D gene. Germline CDR1 SGHKS, CDR2 YYEKEE (reference sequence). Between the trimmed V and J ends, which lost 4 bases and 7 bases, there was a span of 23 bases. The CDR3 runs 16 residues. The CDR3: CASSIFKRPQLTTQYF. Written as DNA, the CDR3 is TGTGCCAGCAGCATCTTCAAGAGGCCCCAATTGACGACCCAGTACTTC.

The chain combines TRBV18 with TRBJ2-5; D perhaps matches TRBD1 (5 bases). Germline lookup yields CDR1 KGHSH and CDR2 LQKENI. The CDR3 has 13 amino acids. V was cut by 3 bases and J by 5 bases, with 10 bases left in between. The CDR3 nucleotides read TGTGCCAGCTCACCGGCGGCAGGGGAGACCCAGTACTTC. Translation gives CASSPAAGETQYF.

There are a few counts of this clonotype. The J gene is TRBJ2-3, the V gene TRBV7-8; 8 bases map to TRBD2. Trimming took 4 bases from V and 7 from J; bases not matched to a gene: 13. Germline CDR1 reads SGHVS; CDR2 reads FQNEAQ. The CDR3 has 16 amino acids. CDR3 sequence reads: CASSSGGNAGGNTQYF. The DNA of the CDR3 is TGTGCCAGCAGCTCCGGGGGCAATGCGGGGGGTAATACGCAGTATTTT.

The V and J genes are TRBV3-1 and TRBJ1-2; D is ambiguous. The V end was cut by 4 bases, the J end by 8 bases, with 17 bases between. The germline gives CDR1 LGHDT, CDR2 YNNKEL (reference sequence). This CDR3 contains 14 residues. The CDR3 is CASSPYLGNSGYTF. In DNA form, the CDR3 reads TGTGCCAGCAGCCCCTATCTAGGTAATTCCGGCTACACCTTC.

This clonotype showed up many times. The chain joins TRBV7-9 to TRBJ2-7; D is uncertain. The length of the CDR3 is 10 residues. Germline loops: CDR1 SEHNR, CDR2 FQNEAQ (reference sequence). Trimming removed 1 base from V and 7 bases from J, with 2 bases in between. The CDR3 loop is CASSLGEQYF. CDR3 sequence (DNA): TGTGCCAGCAGCTTAGGAGAGCAGTACTTC. The full variable domain, with the rest looked up from reference TRBV7-9 and TRBJ2-7, is DTGVSQNPRHKITKRGQNVTFRCDPISEHNRLYWYRQTLGQGPEFLTYFQNEAQLEKSRLLSDRFSAERPKGSFSTLEIQRTEQGDSAMYLCASSLGEQYFGPGTRLTVT.

The genes are TRBV19 and TRBJ2-5; tentative D call: TRBD1 (5 bases). V was trimmed by 0 bases and J by 11 bases, leaving 16 bases between them. Germline CDR1 is LNHDA and CDR2 is SQIVND (reference sequence). The CDR3 is made up of 14 amino acids. As DNA, the CDR3 is TGTGCCAGTAGTATAGACGACCAGGACAATGAGCAGTACTTC. As protein: CASSIDDQDNEQYF.

This chain joins TRBV29-1 and TRBJ2-7, with D perhaps TRBD2 (6 bases). This CDR3 comprises 13 residues. Trimming took off 4 bases at V and 2 bases at J, with 12 bases between the two ends. Germline V gives CDR1 SQVTM, CDR2 ANQGSEA. This CDR3 is CSVGGGRAYEQYF. As DNA, the CDR3 is TGCAGCGTTGGGGGAGGCAGGGCCTACGAGCAGTACTTC.

CDR3 in amino acids: CASSQLSEIRETQYF. Here the CDR3 DNA reads TGTGCCAGCAGCCAATTATCAGAGATCAGAGAGACCCAGTACTTC. The chain recombines TRBV3-1 with TRBJ2-5; D uncertain. V gave up 2 bases and J gave up 4 bases, with 14 bases separating them. Germline CDR1 LGHDT, CDR2 YNNKEL (reference sequence). The CDR3 has 15 residues.

This chain joins TRBV5-1 and TRBJ2-5; perhaps TRBD1 as D (5 bases). This CDR3 has 13 amino acids. V lost 4 bases to trimming and J lost 11 bases, with 18 bases between them. Germline CDR1 SGHRS, CDR2 YFSETQ. CDR3 sequence (DNA): TGCGCCAGCAGCCCTAAGGGGTACAATGAGCAGTACTTC. The encoded protein is CASSPKGYNEQYF.

The chain joins TRBV5-6 to TRBJ2-3, with D possibly TRBD2 on 7 matching bases. Germline lookup yields CDR1 SGHDT and CDR2 YYEEEE. Trimming stripped 4 bases from V and 0 bases from J, with 15 bases between. CDR3 length equals 16 residues. The CDR3 sequence is CASSGGGADSTDTQYF. The CDR3 DNA reads TGTGCCAGCAGCGGTGGGGGGGCGGATAGCACAGATACGCAGTATTTT.

This rearrangement joins TRBV27 to TRBJ1-2; no firm D call. V lost 5 bases to trimming and J lost 4 bases, with 11 bases between them. Looked up from germline, CDR1 is MNHEY and CDR2 is SMNVEV (reference sequence). This CDR3 is built from 13 residues. The DNA of the CDR3 is TGTGCCAGCAGTAAAACAGCTATCTATGGCTACACCTTC. Its protein is CASSKTAIYGYTF.

This clonotype was counted a single time. The genes are TRBV6-2 or TRBV6-3 and TRBJ1-2; D gene unclear. CDR1 is MNHEY and CDR2 is SVGEGT in the germline V gene. V gave up 2 bases and J gave up 6 bases, with 13 bases separating them. The CDR3 runs to 14 residues. The CDR3 DNA reads as TGTGCCAGCAGTTACCTACGGTTGACTGATGGCTACACCTTC. Translating gives CASSYLRLTDGYTF.

The rearrangement uses TRBV9 and TRBJ2-5; D call uncertain. The J call is uncertain, as TRBJ2-7 better fits the DNA end. Germline V gene data show CDR1 as SGDLS and CDR2 as YYNGEE. The CDR3 consists of 14 residues. CDR3 in amino acids: CAKFQEVQLYEQYF. For the CDR3, the DNA is TGTGCCAAGTTCCAAGAGGTTCAACTCTACGAGCAGTACTTC.

This clonotype is a singleton in its sample. This chain uses TRBV20-1 with TRBJ1-1; 8 bases align to TRBD1. The CDR3 loop spans 11 amino acids. Germline V gives CDR1 DFQATT, CDR2 SNEGSKA (reference sequence). The V gene end was trimmed by 3 bases and the J gene end by 11 bases; junction bases not matched to a gene: 5. The CDR3: CSASRTGRAFF. The CDR3 DNA reads as TGCAGTGCTAGCAGGACAGGGCGGGCTTTCTTT.

In this sample, this clonotype turned up a few times. This chain uses TRBV5-1 with TRBJ2-5, with TRBD1 matching over 11 bases. The V segment lost 4 bases and the J segment 5 bases; nucleotides outside the gene matches: 16. The CDR3 runs to 18 residues. Germline CDR1 reads SGHRS; CDR2 reads YFSETQ. The CDR3 region has the DNA TGCGCCAGCAGCCTAGCCGGGACAGGGGGTTCGCTGGTGGAGACCCAGTACTTC. This codes for CASSLAGTGGSLVETQYF.

This sequence joins TRBV27 and TRBJ2-7; 10 nucleotides match TRBD1. The CDR3 totals 13 residues. Per the germline V gene, CDR1 is MNHEY and CDR2 is SMNVEV (reference sequence). V was clipped by 10 bases and J by 3 bases; unmatched bases: 6. The CDR3 spells CATGTGVGYEQYF. In DNA form, the CDR3 reads TGTGCCACCGGGACAGGGGTTGGCTACGAGCAGTACTTC.

The chain uses TRBV10-3 and TRBJ2-1; 7 nucleotides line up with TRBD1. Germline V lookup: CDR1 ENHRY, CDR2 SYGVKD. With V trimmed by 6 bases and J by 9 bases, 5 bases remained unmatched. The CDR3 consists of 12 residues. CDR3 in amino acids: CAISDSGGEQFF. CDR3 in DNA: TGTGCCATCAGCGACTCAGGGGGTGAGCAGTTCTTC.

The sample holds many counts of this clonotype. The rearrangement uses TRBV4-1 and TRBJ2-1, with TRBD2 matching over 8 bases. The V gene's germline CDR1 is MGHRA and CDR2 YSYEKL. The CDR3 covers 19 residues. J was trimmed by 3 bases and V by 1 base; bases with no gene match: 14. CDR3 sequence reads: CASSQGGLQRGPSYNEQFF. The DNA for the CDR3 is TGCGCCAGCAGCCAAGGGGGGTTACAGCGGGGGCCAAGCTACAATGAGCAGTTCTTC.